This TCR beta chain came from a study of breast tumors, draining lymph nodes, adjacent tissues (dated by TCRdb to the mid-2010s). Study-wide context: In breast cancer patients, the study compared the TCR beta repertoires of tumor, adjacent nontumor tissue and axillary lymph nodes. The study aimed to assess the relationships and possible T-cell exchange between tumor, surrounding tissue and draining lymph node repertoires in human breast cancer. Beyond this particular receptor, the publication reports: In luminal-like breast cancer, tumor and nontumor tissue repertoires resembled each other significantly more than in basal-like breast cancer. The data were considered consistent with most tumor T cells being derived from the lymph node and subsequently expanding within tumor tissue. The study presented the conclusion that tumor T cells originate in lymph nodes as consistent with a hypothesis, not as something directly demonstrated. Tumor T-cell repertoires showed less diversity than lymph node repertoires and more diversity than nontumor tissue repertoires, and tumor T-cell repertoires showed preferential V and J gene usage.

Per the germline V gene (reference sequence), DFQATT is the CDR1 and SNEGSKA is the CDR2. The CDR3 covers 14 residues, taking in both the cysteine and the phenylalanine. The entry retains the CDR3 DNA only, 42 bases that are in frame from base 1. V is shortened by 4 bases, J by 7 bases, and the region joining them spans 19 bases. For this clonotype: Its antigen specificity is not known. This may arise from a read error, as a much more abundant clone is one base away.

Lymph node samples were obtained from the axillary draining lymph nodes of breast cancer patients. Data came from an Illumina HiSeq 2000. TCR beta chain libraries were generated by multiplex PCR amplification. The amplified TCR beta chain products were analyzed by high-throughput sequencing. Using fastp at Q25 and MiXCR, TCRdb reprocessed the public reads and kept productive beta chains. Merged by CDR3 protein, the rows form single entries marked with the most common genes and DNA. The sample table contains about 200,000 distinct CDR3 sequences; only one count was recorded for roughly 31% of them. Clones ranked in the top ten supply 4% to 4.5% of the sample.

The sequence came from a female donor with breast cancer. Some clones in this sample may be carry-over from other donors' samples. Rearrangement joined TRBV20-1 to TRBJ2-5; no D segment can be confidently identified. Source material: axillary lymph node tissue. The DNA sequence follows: TGCAGTGCTACCCTACCGCTAGGAAAGGCGACCCAGTACTTC. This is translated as CSATLPLGKATQYF.